This entry lists 6 T cell receptor beta chains sequenced from one sample in a study of identical twins. TCRdb analysed the 5' RACE reads with MiXCR anew, one entry per CDR3 protein. The sample has about 340,000 distinct CDR3 sequences; around an eighth are singletons. These data were also filed under a second study, of yellow fever vaccine responses in identical twins.

The sequenced sample was CD8+ T cells sorted from blood. These receptors came from a young woman in good health.

The V gene is TRBV3-1, the J gene TRBJ1-2; D is uncertain. The CDR3 has 15 residues. Germline loops: CDR1 LGHDT, CDR2 YNNKEL (reference sequence). Between the trimmed V and J ends, which lost 1 base and 8 bases, there was a span of 17 bases. The CDR3 loop reads CASSQVRPGSRGYTF. In DNA form, the CDR3 reads TGTGCCAGCAGCCAAGTAAGACCGGGATCGCGGGGCTACACCTTC.

In its sample, this clonotype was seen many times. The chain has TRBV6-1 and TRBJ1-2, with D unclear. CDR1 is MNHNS and CDR2 is SASEGT in the germline V gene. This CDR3 has 13 residues. The V and J ends lost 5 bases and 4 bases respectively, with 11 bases between them. This CDR3 reads CASSLSTLYGYTF. The CDR3, as DNA: TGTGCCAGCAGTCTCAGCACCCTCTATGGCTACACCTTC.

This sequence joins TRBV7-9 and TRBJ2-5; no firm D call. Germline V lookup: CDR1 SEHNR, CDR2 FQNEAQ (reference sequence). V gave up 1 base and J gave up 5 bases, with 8 bases separating them. CDR3 length: 13 residues. The CDR3 spells CASSLGPPETQYF. The CDR3 DNA reads TGTGCCAGCAGCTTAGGCCCCCCGGAGACCCAGTACTTC.

This clonotype came up a few times. The chain recombines TRBV28 with TRBJ2-5, with 13 positions matching TRBD2. The CDR3 extends over 16 amino acids. V shed 3 bases, J shed 5 bases, and the junction held 6 bases outside the gene matches. Germline V gene sequence: CDR1 MDHEN, CDR2 SYDVKM. The CDR3 region has the DNA TGTGCCAGCAGTTTCCTGACTAGCGGGGGGTATGAGACCCAGTACTTC. Encoded protein: CASSFLTSGGYETQYF.

The chain combines TRBV6-2 or TRBV6-3 with TRBJ2-3, with 8 bases that match TRBD1. The V gene's germline CDR1 is MNHEY and CDR2 SVGEGT. This CDR3 region has 15 residues. J lost 0 bases, V lost 5 bases, and 4 bases had no gene match. The DNA of the CDR3 is TGTGCCAGCAGTCAACGGGACAGGAGCACAGATACGCAGTATTTT. This codes for CASSQRDRSTDTQYF.

This chain joins TRBV13 and TRBJ1-4, with TRBD1 matching 8 bases. The CDR3 runs to 14 residues. Germline V gene lookup returns CDR1 PRHDT and CDR2 FYEKMQ (reference sequence). Germline trimming cut 3 bases from V and 7 bases from J; bases unmatched to any gene: 4. The chain's CDR3 is CASSLAGGSEKLFF. For the CDR3, the DNA is TGTGCCAGCAGCTTGGCAGGGGGCAGTGAAAAACTGTTTTTT. Full variable domain (missing parts from reference TRBV13 and TRBJ1-4): AAGVIQSPRHLIKEKRETATLKCYPIPRHDTVYWYQQGPGQDPQFLISFYEKMQSDKGSIPDRFSAQQFSDYHSELNMSSLELGDSALYFCASSLAGGSEKLFFGSGTQLSVL.